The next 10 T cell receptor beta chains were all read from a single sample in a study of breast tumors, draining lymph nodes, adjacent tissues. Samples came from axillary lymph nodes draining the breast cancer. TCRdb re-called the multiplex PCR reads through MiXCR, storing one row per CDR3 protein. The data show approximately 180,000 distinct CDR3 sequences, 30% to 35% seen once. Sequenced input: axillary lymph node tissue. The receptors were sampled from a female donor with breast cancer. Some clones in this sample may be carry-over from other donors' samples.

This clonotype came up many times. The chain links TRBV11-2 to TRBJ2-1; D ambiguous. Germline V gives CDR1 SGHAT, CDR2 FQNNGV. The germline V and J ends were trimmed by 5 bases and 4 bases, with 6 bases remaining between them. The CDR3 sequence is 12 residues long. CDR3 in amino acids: CASSPRYNEQFF. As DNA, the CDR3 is TGTGCCAGCAGCCCGAGATACAATGAGCAGTTCTTC. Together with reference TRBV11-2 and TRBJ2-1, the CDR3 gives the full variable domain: EAGVAQSPRYKIIEKRQSVAFWCNPISGHATLYWYQQILGQGPKLLIQFQNNGVVDDSQLPKDRFSAERLKGVDSTLKIQPAKLEDSAVYLCASSPRYNEQFFGPGTRLTVL.

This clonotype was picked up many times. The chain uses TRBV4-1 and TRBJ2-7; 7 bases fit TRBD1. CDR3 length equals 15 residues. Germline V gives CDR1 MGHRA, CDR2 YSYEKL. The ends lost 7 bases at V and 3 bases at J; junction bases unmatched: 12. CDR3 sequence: CASKIAQGTIYEQYF. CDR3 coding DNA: TGCGCCAGCAAGATCGCACAGGGGACGATCTACGAGCAGTACTTC.

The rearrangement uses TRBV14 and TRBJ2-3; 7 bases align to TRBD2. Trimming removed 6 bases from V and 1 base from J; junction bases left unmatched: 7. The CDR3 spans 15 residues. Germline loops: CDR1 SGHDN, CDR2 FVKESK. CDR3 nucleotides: TGTGCCAGCAGAGGTGCGGGAGCTGGCACAGATACGCAGTATTTT. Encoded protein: CASRGAGAGTDTQYF.

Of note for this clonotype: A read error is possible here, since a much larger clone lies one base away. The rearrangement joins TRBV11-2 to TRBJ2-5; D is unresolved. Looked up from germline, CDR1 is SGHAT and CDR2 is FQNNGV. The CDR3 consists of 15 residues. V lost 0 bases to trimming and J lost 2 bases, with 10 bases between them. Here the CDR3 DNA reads TGTGCCAGCAGCTTAGAGCTAGGAACTCAAGAGACCCAGTACTTC. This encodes CASSLELGTQETQYF.

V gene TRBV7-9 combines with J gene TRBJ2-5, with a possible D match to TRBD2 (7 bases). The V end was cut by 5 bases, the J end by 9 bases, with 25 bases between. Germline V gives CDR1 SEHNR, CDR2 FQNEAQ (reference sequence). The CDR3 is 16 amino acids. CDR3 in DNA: TGTGCCAGCAGCCAAGGGGGGGGTGGGAGCAATCAGCCCCAGTACTTC. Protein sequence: CASSQGGGGSNQPQYF.

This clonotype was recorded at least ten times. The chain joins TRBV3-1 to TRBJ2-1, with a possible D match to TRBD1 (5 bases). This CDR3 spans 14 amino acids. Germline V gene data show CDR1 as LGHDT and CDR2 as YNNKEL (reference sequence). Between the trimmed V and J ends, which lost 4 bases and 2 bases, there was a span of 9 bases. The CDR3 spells CASSPRETYNEQFF. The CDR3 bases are TGTGCCAGCAGCCCCAGGGAAACCTACAATGAGCAGTTCTTC.

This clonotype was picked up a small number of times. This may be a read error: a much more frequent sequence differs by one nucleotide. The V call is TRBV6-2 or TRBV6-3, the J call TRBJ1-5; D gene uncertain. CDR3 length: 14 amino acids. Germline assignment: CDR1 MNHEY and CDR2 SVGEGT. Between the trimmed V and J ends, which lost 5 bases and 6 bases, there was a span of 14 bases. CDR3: CASSHGVAVQPQHF. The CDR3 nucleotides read TGTGCCAGCAGTCATGGGGTAGCGGTTCAGCCCCAGCATTTT.

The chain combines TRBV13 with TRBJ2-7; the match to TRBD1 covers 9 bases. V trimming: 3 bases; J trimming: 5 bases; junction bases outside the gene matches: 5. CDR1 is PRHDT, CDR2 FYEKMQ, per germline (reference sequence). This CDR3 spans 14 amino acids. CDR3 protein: CASSLAGQGDEQYF. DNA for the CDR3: TGTGCCAGCAGCTTGGCGGGACAGGGCGACGAGCAGTACTTC.

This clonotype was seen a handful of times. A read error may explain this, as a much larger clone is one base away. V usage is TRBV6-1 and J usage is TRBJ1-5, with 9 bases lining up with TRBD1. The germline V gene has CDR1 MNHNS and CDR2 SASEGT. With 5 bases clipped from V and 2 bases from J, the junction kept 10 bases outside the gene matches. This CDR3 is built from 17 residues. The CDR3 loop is CASSPVQGAWGNQPQHF. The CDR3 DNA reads TGTGCCAGCAGTCCGGTACAGGGGGCATGGGGCAATCAGCCCCAGCATTTT.

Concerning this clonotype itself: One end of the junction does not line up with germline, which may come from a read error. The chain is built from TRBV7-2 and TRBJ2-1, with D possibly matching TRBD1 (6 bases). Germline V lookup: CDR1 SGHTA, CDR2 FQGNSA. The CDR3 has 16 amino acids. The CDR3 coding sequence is TGTGCCAGCAGTTTATCGGGACACCCCTCCCACAATGAGCAGTTCTTC. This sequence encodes CASSLSGHPSHNEQFF.